These 16 T cell receptor beta chains share one sample of origin, sequenced in a study of CD8+CD57+ T cells in acquired aplastic anemia. Sequenced patients had shown CD8+CD57+ cell expansion by flow cytometry. The study profiled TCR beta VDJ and CDR3 using genomic DNA as template. TCRdb reprocessed the reads via MiXCR and lists one record per CDR3 protein. The data hold approximately 190,000 distinct CDR3 sequences, with around 47% observed a single time. What was sequenced was sorted CD4+, CD8+, or CD8+CD57+ T cells (not recorded which) from PBMCs. These receptors were taken from a human donor with aplastic anemia.

This clonotype occurred once. J is TRBJ1-1 and V is TRBV6-1; D gene unclear. V was trimmed by 6 bases and J by 2 bases, leaving 10 bases between them. The CDR3 sequence is 13 residues long. Germline loops: CDR1 MNHNS, CDR2 SASEGT. CDR3 nucleotides: TGTGCCAGCAGGGTCGCAGATAACACTGAAGCTTTCTTT. Translation: CASRVADNTEAFF.

With respect to this clonotype: At one boundary the junction diverges from the germline segment, which might be a read error. V gene TRBV10-2 combines with J gene TRBJ1-3, with D perhaps TRBD1 (5 bases). CDR3 length: 18 amino acids. Germline V gene data show CDR1 as WSHSY and CDR2 as SAAADI. CDR3 sequence: CASSGGLLFRPSGNTTYF. In nucleotides, the CDR3 is TGCGCCAGCAGTGGGGGCTTGCTGTTTCGTCCCTCTGGAAATACCACATATTTT.

This clonotype was seen at least ten times. J is TRBJ2-3 and V is TRBV6-6; D gene unclear. The CDR3 runs 14 residues. CDR1 and CDR2 from the germline V gene are MNHNY and SVGAGI (reference sequence). Trimming left V 0 bases short and J 6 bases short, with 10 bases between. The CDR3 here is CASSYSTAIDTQYF. The CDR3 coding sequence is TGTGCCAGCAGTTACTCAACCGCGATTGATACGCAGTATTTT.

CDR3 sequence reads: CASSIWGGTETQYF. The CDR3 nucleotides read TGTGCCAGTAGTATCTGGGGCGGAACAGAGACCCAGTACTTC. V and J are TRBV19 and TRBJ2-5; D might be TRBD1 (5 bases). Germline lookup yields CDR1 LNHDA and CDR2 SQIVND (reference sequence). V was clipped by 3 bases and J by 4 bases, with 12 bases between them. The CDR3 loop spans 14 amino acids.

The table lists this clonotype with a few counts. The chain carries TRBV20-1 and TRBJ1-2; D remains ambiguous. This CDR3 is 14 amino acids long. Trimming cost V 5 bases and J 2 bases, with 15 bases left between them. Germline loops: CDR1 DFQATT, CDR2 SNEGSKA (reference sequence). CDR3 region: CSAFLRSINYGYTF. The CDR3 DNA reads as TGCAGTGCTTTCCTTAGGTCTATAAACTATGGCTACACCTTC.

The sample holds a few counts of this clonotype. The V and J genes are TRBV27 and TRBJ2-7; 11 positions agree with TRBD2. Germline V lookup: CDR1 MNHEY, CDR2 SMNVEV (reference sequence). This CDR3 contains 14 residues. The V and J ends lost 3 bases and 3 bases, in that order; junction bases with no gene match: 1. The CDR3 nucleotides read TGTGCCAGCAGTTTGGGGACTAGCGGCTACGAGCAGTACTTC. It is translated as CASSLGTSGYEQYF.

This chain uses TRBV7-9 with TRBJ2-7, with a tentative D call TRBD2 (7 bases). The germline gives CDR1 SEHNR, CDR2 FQNEAQ (reference sequence). V was cut by 6 bases and J by 1 base, with 10 bases left in between. CDR3 length: 13 residues. CDR3 DNA sequence: TGTGCCAGCAGGGGGGGGGCGTCCTACGAGCAGTACTTC. Translation: CASRGGASYEQYF.

About this clonotype: This may be a read error: a much more frequent sequence differs by one nucleotide. This sequence joins TRBV7-2 and TRBJ1-4; tentatively, D is TRBD1 (6 bases). This CDR3 spans 14 amino acids. CDR1 and CDR2 (germline): SGHTA, FQGNSA. In nucleotides, the CDR3 is TGTGCCAGCAGCTTAGTGGAGGGGGGGCCAGGACTGCTTTTT. Its protein is CASSLVEGGPGLLF.

This clonotype has a count of ten or more. V is TRBV12-3 or TRBV12-4 and J is TRBJ1-3; no clear D. Trimming removed 8 bases at V and 1 base at J, with 12 bases between. The CDR3 extends over 14 amino acids. In DNA, the CDR3 is TGTGCCAGCTCCTACGCATCGTCTGGAAACACCATATATTTT. As protein: CASSYASSGNTIYF.

This chain uses TRBV4-2 with TRBJ2-3, with 13 bases matching TRBD2. From germline, CDR1 is LGHNA and CDR2 YNFKEQ. With V trimmed by 1 base and J by 5 bases, 9 bases remained unmatched. CDR3 size: 18 residues. The CDR3 loop reads CASSQVVTSGRAGDTQYF. CDR3 coding DNA: TGTGCCAGCAGCCAAGTTGTTACTAGCGGGAGGGCCGGAGATACGCAGTATTTT.

V is TRBV2 and J is TRBJ2-1, with D perhaps being TRBD1 or TRBD2 (6 bases each). Germline V gives CDR1 SNHLY, CDR2 FYNNEI. CDR3 length: 12 amino acids. The V end was cut by 3 bases, the J end by 13 bases, with 13 bases between. CDR3 loop: CASSERGGGQFF. The DNA for the CDR3 is TGTGCCAGCAGTGAGAGAGGGGGAGGCCAGTTCTTC. Supplemented by reference TRBV2 and TRBJ2-1, the full variable domain reads EPEVTQTPSHQVTQMGQEVILRCVPISNHLYFYWYRQILGQKVEFLVSFYNNEISEKSEIFDDQFSVERPDGSNFTLKIRSTKLEDSAMYFCASSERGGGQFFGPGTRLTVL.

The chain combines TRBV2 with TRBJ1-2, with D uncertain. The CDR3 runs to 14 residues. The germline V gene encodes CDR1 SNHLY and CDR2 FYNNEI. Deletions cut 4 bases from V and 5 bases from J, with 14 bases between. In DNA form, the CDR3 reads TGTGCCAGCAGTGCAGGCATTCCTGGATATGGCTACACCTTC. Translation gives CASSAGIPGYGYTF.

The V call is TRBV6-2 or TRBV6-3, the J call TRBJ1-1, with unresolved D. CDR3 length equals 14 residues. With 2 bases removed from V and 1 base from J, the gap between germline ends came to 8 bases. The germline V gene has CDR1 MNHEY and CDR2 SVGEGT. The CDR3 loop reads CASSYAVQNTEAFF. The DNA of the CDR3 is TGTGCCAGCAGTTACGCGGTGCAGAACACTGAAGCTTTCTTT.

A note on this clonotype: One end of the junction fails to match germline, which may point to a read error. The chain joins TRBV11-2 to TRBJ2-5; a possible D gene is TRBD1 (5 bases). Germline assignment: CDR1 SGHAT and CDR2 FQNNGV. The CDR3 is 18 residues long. CDR3 sequence reads: CAISPLLGGRRVRETQYF. The CDR3, as DNA: TGTGCCATCAGCCCGCTATTGGGTGGCCGCAGGGTTAGGGAGACCCAGTACTTC. The entire variable domain, with the rest obtained from reference TRBV11-2 and TRBJ2-5, is as follows: EAGVAQSPRYKIIEKRQSVAFWCNPISGHATLYWYQQILGQGPKLLIQFQNNGVVDDSQLPKDRFSAERLKGVDSTLKIQPAKLEDSAVYLCAISPLLGGRRVRETQYFGPGTRLLVL.

This clonotype has more than one count but fewer than ten. One junction end does not reproduce the germline sequence, and a read error may be involved. The rearrangement joins TRBV7-7 to TRBJ1-5, with unresolved D. Germline assignment: CDR1 SSHAT and CDR2 FNYEAQ (reference sequence). This CDR3 is 11 amino acids long. The CDR3 loop reads CASSLIPPQHF. The CDR3 DNA follows: TGTGCTAGCAGCCTAATACCGCCCCAGCATTTT.

The chain is built from TRBV9 and TRBJ2-3; D not certain. V was clipped by 2 bases and J by 4 bases, with 14 bases between them. CDR1 is SGDLS and CDR2 is YYNGEE in the germline V gene. This CDR3 contains 15 residues. CDR3 nucleotides: TGTGCCAGCAGCGTGGCTAGTTCATTCGCAGATACGCAGTATTTT. Protein product: CASSVASSFADTQYF.